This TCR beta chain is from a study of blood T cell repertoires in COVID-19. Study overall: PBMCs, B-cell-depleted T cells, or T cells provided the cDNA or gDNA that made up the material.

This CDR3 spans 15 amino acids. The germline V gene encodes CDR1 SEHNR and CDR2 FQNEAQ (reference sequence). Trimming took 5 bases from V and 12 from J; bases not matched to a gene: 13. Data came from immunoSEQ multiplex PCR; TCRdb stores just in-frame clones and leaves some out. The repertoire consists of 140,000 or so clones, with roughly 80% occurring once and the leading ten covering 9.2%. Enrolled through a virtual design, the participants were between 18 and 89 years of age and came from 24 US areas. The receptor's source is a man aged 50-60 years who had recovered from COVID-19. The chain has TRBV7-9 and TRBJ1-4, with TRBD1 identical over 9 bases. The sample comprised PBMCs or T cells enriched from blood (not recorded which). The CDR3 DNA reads TGTGCCAGCAGCCCAAGCGGGACAGGGCGAGTGGAACTGTTTTTT. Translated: CASSPSGTGRVELFF.